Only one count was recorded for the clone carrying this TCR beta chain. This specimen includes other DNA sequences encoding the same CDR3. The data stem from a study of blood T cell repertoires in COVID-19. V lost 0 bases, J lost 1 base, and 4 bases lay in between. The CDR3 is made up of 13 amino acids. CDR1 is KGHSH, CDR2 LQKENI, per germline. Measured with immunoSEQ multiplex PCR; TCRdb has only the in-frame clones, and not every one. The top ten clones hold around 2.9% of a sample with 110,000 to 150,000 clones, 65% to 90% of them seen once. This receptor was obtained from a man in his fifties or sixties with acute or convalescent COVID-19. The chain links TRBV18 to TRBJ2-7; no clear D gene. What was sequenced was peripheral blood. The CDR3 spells CASSPPSSYEQYF. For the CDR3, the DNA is TGTGCCAGCTCACCACCGTCGTCCTACGAGCAGTACTTC.